Listed below are T cell receptor beta chains from one sample, sequenced in a study of T cell repertoires in cytomegalovirus infection. TCRdb processed the reads anew with MiXCR; each CDR3 protein has one entry. Altogether approximately 220,000 distinct CDR3 sequences are present, 35% to 45% being singletons, with the ten largest covering approximately 60%. Their target antigens are unknown. This material consisted of CD8+ T cells from cultured PBMCs, taken from culture after CMV antigen stimulation. The receptors were sampled from a human donor in good health (CMV status not recorded). Some clones in this sample may be carry-over from other donors' samples. Both conserved end residues are part of each CDR3. The order of the fields is clone size, D gene, J gene, V gene, CDR3 protein, CDR3 DNA. The D gene is left open where the match is weak. A clone size is listed for some rows: how often the clone was seen (once, few, many), or a class if it is expanded.

few | NA | TRBJ2-7 | TRBV6-2/TRBV6-3 | CASSYLQGVSYEQYF | TGTGCCAGCAGTTACCTACAGGGAGTCTCCTACGAGCAGTACTTC
NA | TRBD2 | TRBJ2-1 | TRBV12-5 | CASGPAGGSEQFF | TGTGCTAGTGGACCCGCGGGAGGTAGTGAGCAGTTCTTC
few | NA | TRBJ1-1 | TRBV11-1 | CASSSLVTEAFF | TGTGCCAGCAGCTCACTCGTCACTGAAGCTTTCTTT
NA | TRBD2 | TRBJ2-3 | TRBV7-6 | CASSLALLLAGVADTQYF | TGTGCCAGCAGCTTAGCGCTCCTTCTAGCGGGAGTAGCAGATACGCAGTATTTT
NA | NA | TRBJ1-1 | TRBV6-6 | CASSYPGPNTEAFF | TGTGCCAGCAGTTACCCAGGCCCGAACACTGAAGCTTTCTTT
NA | TRBD1 | TRBJ2-1 | TRBV12-5 | CATSLRGPSYNEQFF | TGTGCTACCTCACTCAGGGGGCCTTCCTACAATGAGCAGTTCTTC
NA | NA | TRBJ2-4 | TRBV20-1 | CSARRGKGNIQYF | TGCAGTGCTAGACGGGGGAAGGGAAACATTCAGTACTTC
many | TRBD1 | TRBJ2-6 | TRBV7-2 | CASSTPTGSGANVLTF | TGTGCCAGCAGCACCCCGACAGGGTCTGGGGCCAACGTCCTGACTTTC
NA | NA | TRBJ1-4 | TRBV27 | CASSLIGEKLFF | TGTGCCAGCAGTTTAATCGGGGAAAAACTGTTTTTT
NA | NA | TRBJ1-4 | TRBV7-2 | CASSPEREGNNEKLFF | TGTGCAAGCAGCCCCGAGAGGGAGGGAAATAATGAAAAACTGTTTTTT
few | NA | TRBJ1-2 | TRBV6-5 | CASSYSTGQTNYGYTF | TGTGCCAGCAGTTACTCGACTGGACAGACCAACTATGGCTACACCTTC
NA | NA | TRBJ1-5 | TRBV2 | CASSQDRKVNQPQHF | TGTGCCAGCAGTCAGGACAGAAAGGTCAATCAGCCCCAGCATTTT
NA | NA | TRBJ2-7 | TRBV7-8 | CASSSHSRAGDEQYF | TGTGCCAGCAGCTCCCACTCACGAGCGGGCGACGAGCAGTACTTC
few | NA | TRBJ2-4 | TRBV20-1 | CSASPSKNIQYF | TGCAGTGCTAGTCCTAGCAAAAACATTCAGTACTTC
many | TRBD2 | TRBJ2-2 | TRBV7-8 | CASSLGGAPRRELFF | TGTGCCAGCAGCTTGGGAGGGGCCCCCAGGAGGGAGCTGTTTTTT
few | NA | TRBJ2-1 | TRBV2 | CASSEVVIIHEQFF | TGTGCCAGCAGTGAAGTGGTTATCATTCATGAGCAGTTCTTC
few | NA | TRBJ2-1 | TRBV12-3/TRBV12-4 | CASTILRSSYNEQFF | TGTGCCAGCACCATACTCAGGAGCTCCTACAATGAGCAGTTCTTC
NA | NA | TRBJ2-5 | TRBV29-1 | CSVETGTGETQYF | TGCAGCGTTGAAACAGGGACGGGGGAGACCCAGTACTTC